This is a list of T cell receptor beta chains from one sample in a study of PD-1 blockade in classical Hodgkin lymphoma. Sequenced by immunoSEQ multiplex PCR; TCRdb stores in-frame clones only, minus some. The data show about 13,000 clones, 70% to 85% seen once. The material was CD4+ T cells from blood, obtained before the fourth cycle of nivolumab. Source of these receptors: a human donor with classical Hodgkin lymphoma. CDR3s include the opening cysteine and the closing phenylalanine or tryptophan. D genes are given only for firm matches. Clone size is stated in some rows and not others, as once, few, many or a class when expanded.

TRBV7-2,-,TRBJ1-1,-,CASSRFPRGRTEAFF,TGTGCCAGCAGTCGATTCCCCAGGGGTCGGACTGAAGCTTTCTTT
TRBV10-3,-,TRBJ2-1,-,CAISERDEQFF,TGTGCCATCAGTGAGCGCGATGAGCAGTTCTTC
TRBV19,medium-sized,TRBJ1-2,-,CASRRQTRDGYTF,TGTGCCAGTAGAAGACAAACGAGGGATGGCTACACCTTC
TRBV28,few,TRBJ1-1,-,CASSPGREAFF,TGTGCCAGCAGTCCGGGACGGGAAGCTTTCTTT
TRBV18,-,TRBJ1-1,-,CASSPPIMAANTEAFF,TGTGCCAGCTCACCGCCCATTATGGCTGCGAACACTGAAGCTTTCTTT
TRBV20-1,-,TRBJ1-2,-,CSARNKDGYTF,TGCAGTGCTAGAAATAAAGATGGCTACACCTTC
TRBV2,-,TRBJ2-7,-,CASSEEGFLYEQYF,TGTGCCAGCAGTGAAGAAGGGTTTCTTTACGAGCAGTACTTC
TRBV14,-,TRBJ2-3,TRBD1,CASSQGARGTDTQYF,TGTGCCAGCAGTCAGGGGGCGCGAGGCACAGATACGCAGTATTTT
TRBV6-5,-,TRBJ2-1,TRBD1,CASSPRGQMNEQFF,TGTGCCAGCAGTCCCAGGGGGCAAATGAATGAGCAGTTCTTC
TRBV2,few,TRBJ2-1,-,CASSEEGLASVAQFF,TGTGCCAGCAGTGAGGAGGGGCTAGCGAGTGTTGCGCAGTTCTTC
TRBV18,-,TRBJ1-4,-,CASSPGADEKLFF,TGTGCCAGCTCACCAGGCGCGGATGAAAAACTGTTTTTT
TRBV7-7,-,TRBJ2-2,TRBD1,CASSGLQGAGELFF,TGTGCCAGCAGCGGCCTCCAGGGGGCCGGGGAGCTGTTTTTT
TRBV5-4,-,TRBJ1-4,-,CASSSERAGEKLFF,TGTGCCAGCAGCTCGGAAAGGGCCGGGGAAAAACTGTTTTTT
TRBV18,few,TRBJ2-1,-,CASSPDSSEQFF,TGTGCCAGCTCGCCTGACAGCTCTGAGCAGTTCTTC
TRBV4-2,-,TRBJ2-1,-,CASSQVQEDYNEQFF,TGTGCCAGCAGCCAAGTCCAGGAGGACTACAATGAGCAGTTCTTC
TRBV30,-,TRBJ1-4,-,CAWAGSTNEKLFF,TGTGCCTGGGCAGGGTCAACTAATGAAAAACTGTTTTTT
TRBV4-1,-,TRBJ1-1,-,CASSQGTRRRLEDEAFF,TGCGCCAGCAGCCAAGGCACGCGGCGGCGTTTAGAAGATGAAGCTTTCTTT
TRBV11-3,-,TRBJ1-6,-,CASSLVSRNSPLHF,TGTGCCAGCAGCTTAGTCAGCCGAAATTCACCCCTCCACTTT
TRBV18,-,TRBJ1-3,-,CASSPGLTGNTIYF,TGTGCCAGCTCACCCGGACTTACTGGAAACACCATATATTTT
TRBV28,-,TRBJ2-7,-,CASIPSRGSPTYEQYF,TGTGCCAGCATTCCCAGCCGCGGCAGCCCAACCTACGAGCAGTACTTC
TRBV5-4,-,TRBJ2-7,-,CASTPAGGMGTYEQYF,TGTGCCAGCACCCCCGCCGGGGGTATGGGCACCTACGAGCAGTACTTC
TRBV5-6,few,TRBJ1-2,-,CASSPRRVTNYGYTF,TGTGCCAGCAGCCCTCGAAGGGTAACTAACTATGGCTACACCTTC
TRBV10-3,-,TRBJ1-2,-,CAIRPRDDYGYTF,TGTGCCATCAGGCCCCGGGACGACTATGGCTACACCTTC
TRBV13,-,TRBJ2-2,-,CASSRPGTGELFF,TGTGCCAGCAGCCGCCCTGGCACCGGGGAGCTGTTTTTT
TRBV21-1,few,TRBJ1-5,-,CASSAFPGPQHF,TGTGCCAGCAGCGCCTTCCCCGGGCCCCAGCATTTT
TRBV21-1,few,TRBJ1-2,-,CASSKGQVGGYGYTF,TGTGCCAGCAGCAAAGGTCAGGTAGGGGGGTATGGCTACACCTTC
TRBV10-2,-,TRBJ2-7,TRBD2,CASIRLAGAHEQYF,TGCGCCAGCATAAGACTAGCGGGGGCCCACGAGCAGTACTTC
TRBV27,once,TRBJ2-1,-,CASSFGGFSYNEQFF,TGTGCCAGCAGTTTCGGCGGGTTCTCCTACAATGAGCAGTTCTTC
TRBV20-1,few,TRBJ2-1,-,CSAESYNEQFF,TGCAGTGCTGAGTCCTACAATGAGCAGTTCTTC
TRBV28,few,TRBJ1-2,-,CASSTGPNYGYTF,TGTGCCAGCAGTACAGGCCCTAACTATGGCTACACCTTC
TRBV25-1,-,TRBJ2-7,TRBD1,CASSELRQGPYEQYF,TGTGCCAGCAGTGAATTAAGACAGGGGCCCTACGAGCAGTACTTC
TRBV25-1,few,TRBJ2-6,-,CASSGDINVLTF,TGTGCCAGCAGTGGTGACATCAACGTCCTGACTTTC
TRBV9,-,TRBJ2-5,TRBD2,CASSAVGSGGTKQETQYF,TGTGCCAGCAGCGCTGTGGGGAGCGGGGGAACTAAACAAGAGACCCAGTACTTC
TRBV6-5,-,TRBJ2-2,TRBD2,CASSYYSGRVTGELFF,TGTGCCAGCAGTTACTATAGCGGGAGGGTCACCGGGGAGCTGTTTTTT
TRBV14,once,TRBJ1-6,TRBD1,CASSHRGYNSPLHF,TGTGCCAGCAGCCACAGGGGGTACAATTCACCCCTCCACTTT
TRBV2,once,TRBJ1-1,-,CASRIQVNTEAFF,TGTGCCAGCAGGATACAGGTAAACACTGAAGCTTTCTTT
TRBV5-6,-,TRBJ1-5,TRBD1,CASSPQGAGQPQHF,TGTGCCAGCAGCCCACAGGGGGCTGGACAGCCCCAGCATTTT
TRBV28,-,TRBJ2-5,TRBD1,CASSPLGTVLIRTQYF,TGTGCCAGCAGCCCCCTCGGGACAGTTCTGATTCGGACCCAGTACTTC
TRBV18,once,TRBJ1-2,-,CASSSNGGTPGTVDGYTF,TGTGCCAGCTCCTCCAACGGGGGAACGCCGGGGACGGTTGATGGCTACACCTTC
TRBV30,-,TRBJ1-1,-,CAWRRDRPSEAFF,TGTGCCTGGAGGAGGGACCGTCCCTCTGAAGCTTTCTTT
TRBV5-1,-,TRBJ2-7,-,CASSPREGGLTEQYF,TGCGCCAGCAGCCCGAGAGAGGGAGGACTAACCGAGCAGTACTTC
TRBV6-4,-,TRBJ2-3,-,CASSDLPGDTQYF,TGTGCCAGCAGTGACTTACCAGGAGATACGCAGTATTTT
TRBV7-2,-,TRBJ1-1,-,CASSYHGLMNTEAFF,TGTGCCAGCAGCTACCACGGGTTGATGAACACTGAAGCTTTCTTT
TRBV7-2,-,TRBJ1-2,-,CASSLRSPIDSGYGYTF,TGTGCCAGCAGCCTCCGATCCCCTATAGACAGCGGCTATGGCTACACCTTC
TRBV29-1,-,TRBJ2-7,TRBD1,CSVLLSGTGAYEQYF,TGCAGCGTTCTATTGTCCGGGACAGGGGCTTACGAGCAGTACTTC
TRBV29-1,-,TRBJ1-2,-,CSVEISNGYTF,TGCAGCGTTGAGATATCTAATGGCTACACCTTC
TRBV5-4,once,TRBJ1-1,-,CASSLVGSRTEAFF,TGTGCCAGCAGCTTGGTGGGGAGCCGGACTGAAGCTTTCTTT
TRBV19,once,TRBJ1-2,-,CASTPSRASGGYTF,TGTGCCAGTACCCCGAGCAGGGCGTCCGGTGGCTACACCTTC
TRBV18,once,TRBJ1-2,-,CASSPLGSRAGGSYGYTF,TGTGCCAGCTCACCATTAGGCTCCCGGGCAGGCGGATCCTATGGCTACACCTTC
TRBV4-1,-,TRBJ1-1,-,CASNAPNSTEAFF,TGCGCCAGCAACGCACCGAACAGTACTGAAGCTTTCTTT
TRBV30,-,TRBJ2-7,-,CAWQSAQTSYEQYF,TGTGCCTGGCAATCGGCACAAACCTCCTACGAGCAGTACTTC
TRBV15,once,TRBJ2-1,-,CATSPTGASSYNEQFF,TGTGCCACCAGCCCTACGGGGGCCAGCTCCTACAATGAGCAGTTCTTC